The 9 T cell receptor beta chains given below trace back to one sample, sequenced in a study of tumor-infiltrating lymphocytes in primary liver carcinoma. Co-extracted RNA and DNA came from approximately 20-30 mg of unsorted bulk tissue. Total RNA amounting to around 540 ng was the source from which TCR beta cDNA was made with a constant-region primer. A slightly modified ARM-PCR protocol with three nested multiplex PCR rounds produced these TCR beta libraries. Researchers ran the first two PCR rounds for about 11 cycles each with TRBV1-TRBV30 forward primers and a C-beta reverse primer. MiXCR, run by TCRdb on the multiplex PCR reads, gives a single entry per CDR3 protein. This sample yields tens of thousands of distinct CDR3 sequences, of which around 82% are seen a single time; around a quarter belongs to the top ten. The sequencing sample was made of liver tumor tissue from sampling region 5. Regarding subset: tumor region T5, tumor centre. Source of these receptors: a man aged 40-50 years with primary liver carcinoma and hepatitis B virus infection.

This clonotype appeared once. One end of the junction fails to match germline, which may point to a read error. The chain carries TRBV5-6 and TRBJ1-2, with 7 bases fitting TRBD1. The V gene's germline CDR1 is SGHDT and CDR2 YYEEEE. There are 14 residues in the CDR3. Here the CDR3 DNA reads TGTGCCAGCAATTGGAACAGGGGCGACTATGCCTACACCTTC. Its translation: CASNWNRGDYAYTF.

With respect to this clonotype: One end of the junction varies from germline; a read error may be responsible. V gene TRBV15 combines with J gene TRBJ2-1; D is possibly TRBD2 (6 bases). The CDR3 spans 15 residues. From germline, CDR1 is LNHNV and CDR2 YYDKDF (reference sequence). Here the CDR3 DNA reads TGTACCACCAGCAGGAGGGACTTCTCCTACAATGAGCAGTTCTTC. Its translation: CTTSRRDFSYNEQFF.

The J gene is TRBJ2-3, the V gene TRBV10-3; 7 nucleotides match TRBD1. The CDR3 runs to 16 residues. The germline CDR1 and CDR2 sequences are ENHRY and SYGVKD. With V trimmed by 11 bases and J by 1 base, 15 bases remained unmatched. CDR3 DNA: TGTGCCTCCAGTGAGTGGACAGGCTCTGGCACAGATACGCAGTATTTT. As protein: CASSEWTGSGTDTQYF.

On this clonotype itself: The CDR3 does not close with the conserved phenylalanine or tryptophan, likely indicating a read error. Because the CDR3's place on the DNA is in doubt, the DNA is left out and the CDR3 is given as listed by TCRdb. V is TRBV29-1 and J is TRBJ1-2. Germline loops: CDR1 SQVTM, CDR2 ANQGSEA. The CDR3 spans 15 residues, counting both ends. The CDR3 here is CSVMSAGKRNYDYIL.

In nucleotides, the CDR3 is TGTGCCAGCAGTGTAAGGCAGGGGGCGCCCACCGGGGAGCTGTTTTTT. As protein: CASSVRQGAPTGELFF. The chain carries TRBV28 and TRBJ2-2; 8 nucleotides line up with TRBD1. CDR3 length: 16 amino acids. V gave up 5 bases and J gave up 4 bases; unmatched junction bases: 9. The germline V gene has CDR1 MDHEN and CDR2 SYDVKM.

CDR3 loop: CANSPRGVNEQFF. CDR3 nucleotides: TGTGCCAACAGCCCTCGGGGTGTCAATGAGCAGTTCTTC. The V gene is TRBV6-5, the J gene TRBJ2-1; TRBD2 might be the D (5 bases). The V and J ends lost 10 bases and 6 bases respectively, with 16 bases between them. This CDR3 is built from 13 residues. Germline loops: CDR1 MNHEY, CDR2 SVGAGI.

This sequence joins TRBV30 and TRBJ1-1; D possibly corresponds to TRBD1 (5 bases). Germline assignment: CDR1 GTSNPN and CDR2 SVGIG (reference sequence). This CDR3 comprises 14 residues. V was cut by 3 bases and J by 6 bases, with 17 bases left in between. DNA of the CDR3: TGTGCCTGGAGCCTATACGGTCAGGGCGCTGAAGCTTTCTTT. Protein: CAWSLYGQGAEAFF.

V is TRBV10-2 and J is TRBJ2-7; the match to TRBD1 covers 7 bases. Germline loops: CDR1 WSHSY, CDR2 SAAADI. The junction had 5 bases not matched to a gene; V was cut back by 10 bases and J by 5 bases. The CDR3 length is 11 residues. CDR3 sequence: CATGQVDEQYF. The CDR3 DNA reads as TGCGCCACCGGACAGGTCGACGAGCAGTACTTC.

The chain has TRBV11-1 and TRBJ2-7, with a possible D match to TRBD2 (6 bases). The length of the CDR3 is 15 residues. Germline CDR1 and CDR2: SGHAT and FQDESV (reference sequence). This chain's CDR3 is CANSLTRSGEYEQYF. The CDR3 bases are TGTGCTAACAGCTTAACGAGATCGGGAGAATACGAGCAGTACTTC.